The sequence of this T cell receptor beta chain was determined in a study of yellow fever vaccine responses in identical twins (dated by TCRdb to the late 2010s). Describing the broader study: The study precisely tracked vaccine-responding T cell clones in identical twins.

From the germline V gene, CDR1 is SGHAT and CDR2 is FQNNGV. The CDR3 measures 17 amino acids from cysteine to phenylalanine. Left in the record is the CDR3 DNA by itself, 51 bases read in frame from the first base. V is trimmed back by 2 bases and J by 1 base, and the junction contains 7 bases that no gene match accounts for. Library prep was done by RT-PCR. The data were produced on an Illumina HiSeq 2500. TCRdb cleaned the public reads at Q25 with fastp, built clones with MiXCR and kept in-frame beta chains. Every CDR3 protein is listed once, alongside the most common genes and DNA of its rows. This sample lists about 9,000 distinct CDR3 sequences; approximately 88% were detected once. The leading ten clones occupy roughly 2% of the sample. Study-wide findings and limitations: According to the authors, the vaccine-induced T cell response in identical twins seemed to be partly convergent and partly specific to each individual.

Worth noting for this clonotype: Its antigen target is currently unknown. Per-base quality was not reported, and no clone a single base away is much larger than it.

The receptor chain draws on TRBV11-2 and TRBJ2-4; TRBD2 lines up with 8 middle nucleotides. The sequencing here drew on T cells from blood (PBMCs), unsorted or a sorted subset (not recorded which), taken before or after yellow fever vaccination (not recorded which). This sequence originates from a woman younger than 35 who received the yellow fever vaccine. Donor details come from another sample of the same person, matched by shared clones. The CDR3 reads CASSLSVSGGAKNIQYF. The DNA reads TGTGCCAGCAGCTTATCCGTCTCGGGGGGGGCCAAAAACATTCAGTACTTC.